The entry below describes one T cell receptor beta chain. The sort gate was single viable CD3+CD4+CD8-CD45RO+ cells for memory CD4+ T cells. After thawing, CD4+ T cells were positively selected. The data derive from a study of memory CD4+ T cells and cytomegalovirus serostatus. Study-level background: Healthy Belgian adult donors included several CMV-positive and some 25 CMV-negative people.

V lost 5 bases to trimming and J lost 2 bases, with 20 bases between them. Germline V gene lookup returns CDR1 SNHLY and CDR2 FYNNEI. The CDR3 runs to 17 residues. Clones were read by immunoSEQ multiplex PCR, and TCRdb kept only the in-frame ones, dropping some. The table shows some 60,000 clones, with 81% occurring only once. The sample consisted of memory CD4+ T cells from blood. This rearrangement joins TRBV2 to TRBJ2-3; possibly TRBD1 for D (6 bases). The receptor comes from an adult in good health and CMV-seronegative. The CDR3 nucleotides are TGTGCCAGCAGTTCCCTACAGGGTCGTGGGACCACAGATACGCAGTATTTT. It yields the protein CASSSLQGRGTTDTQYF. The full variable domain, in which reference TRBV2 and TRBJ2-3 provide the parts outside the CDR3, is EPEVTQTPSHQVTQMGQEVILRCVPISNHLYFYWYRQILGQKVEFLVSFYNNEISEKSEIFDDQFSVERPDGSNFTLKIRSTKLEDSAMYFCASSSLQGRGTTDTQYFGPGTRLTVL.